The 2 T cell receptor beta chains in this list originate from one sample, sequenced in a study of blood T cell repertoires in COVID-19. Libraries were prepared by immunoSEQ multiplex PCR; TCRdb keeps only in-frame clonotypes and omits some of them. The sample consists of about 300,000 clones, approximately 89% of them appearing once. Material: peripheral blood. Receptors were obtained from a woman aged 25 to 45 who had recovered from COVID-19.

The chain has TRBV4-1 and TRBJ1-4; D not resolved. This CDR3 has 18 amino acids. Germline lookup yields CDR1 MGHRA and CDR2 YSYEKL. Trimming removed 0 bases from V and 0 bases from J, with 14 bases in between. The CDR3 loop reads CASSQDRELSATNEKLFF. For the CDR3, the DNA is TGCGCCAGCAGCCAAGATAGGGAGCTCTCTGCAACTAATGAAAAACTGTTTTTT.

The V gene is TRBV12-5, the J gene TRBJ2-3, with TRBD1 matching 7 bases. Germline CDR1 reads LGHNT; CDR2 reads FRNRAP. The CDR3 extends over 13 amino acids. V gave up 9 bases and J gave up 2 bases; unmatched junction bases: 5. As DNA, the CDR3 is TGTGCTAGCAGGGACAGCAACACAGATACGCAGTATTTT. Translating it yields CASRDSNTDTQYF.